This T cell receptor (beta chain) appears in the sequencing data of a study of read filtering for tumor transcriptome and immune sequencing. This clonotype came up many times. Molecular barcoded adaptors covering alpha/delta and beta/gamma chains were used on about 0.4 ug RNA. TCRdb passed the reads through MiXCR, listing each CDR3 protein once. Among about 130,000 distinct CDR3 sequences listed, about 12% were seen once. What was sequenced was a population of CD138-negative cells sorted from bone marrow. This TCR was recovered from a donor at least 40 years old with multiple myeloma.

The CDR3 loop reads CASNVNGAEAFF. CDR3 DNA sequence: TGCGCCAGCAACGTCAATGGCGCTGAAGCTTTCTTT. V is TRBV5-1 and J is TRBJ1-1; no clear D. V was shortened by 6 bases and J by 6 bases, with 12 bases between the two germline ends. The CDR3 totals 12 residues. Germline assignment: CDR1 SGHRS and CDR2 YFSETQ.